The next 31 T cell receptor beta chains were all read from a single sample in a study of CD8 T cells in Susac syndrome. RNA in amounts of roughly 0.45 to 1 ug was reverse transcribed with random hexamers. MiXCR, run by TCRdb on the immunoSEQ multiplex PCR reads, gives a single entry per CDR3 protein. The repertoire holds some 96,000 distinct CDR3 sequences, with roughly 94% as singletons. Sequencing used CD4+ T cells from PBMCs. Every receptor here comes from a human donor with Susac syndrome.

The chain has TRBV9 and TRBJ2-7; no firm D call. The V and J ends lost 0 bases and 0 bases respectively, with 10 bases between them. The CDR3 runs to 15 residues. CDR1 SGDLS and CDR2 YYNGEE come from the germline V gene. DNA of the CDR3: TGTGCCAGCAGCGTAGGGGTTAACCCCTCCTACGAGCAGTACTTC. Translating it yields CASSVGVNPSYEQYF.

This chain joins TRBV28 and TRBJ1-1; no reliable D call. Germline loops: CDR1 MDHEN, CDR2 SYDVKM. V was clipped by 0 bases and J by 10 bases, with 15 bases between them. CDR3 length: 14 residues. The CDR3 nucleotides read TGTGCCAGCAGTTTATGGCGGCAGGCCCAAGGAGCTTTCTTT. It translates to CASSLWRQAQGAFF.

In nucleotides, the CDR3 is TGCAGCGTTGAACGGCGGACGAACACCGGGGAGCTGTTTTTT. Translating it yields CSVERRTNTGELFF. The chain has TRBV29-1 and TRBJ2-2; D is undetermined. V lost 2 bases, J lost 0 bases, and 7 bases lay in between. The length of the CDR3 is 14 residues. CDR1 SQVTM and CDR2 ANQGSEA come from the germline V gene.

The V and J genes are TRBV5-4 and TRBJ2-5; D may be TRBD2 (6 bases). Per the germline V gene, CDR1 is SGHNT and CDR2 is YYREEE (reference sequence). Trimming shortened V by 4 bases and J by 3 bases, and 16 bases separated the two germline ends. This CDR3 spans 15 amino acids. This CDR3 is CASSRGLRGEETQYF. The CDR3 nucleotides are TGTGCCAGCAGCAGGGGACTGAGGGGAGAAGAGACCCAGTACTTC.

This chain connects TRBV2 to TRBJ2-4; the D gene is possibly TRBD1 (5 bases). With 7 bases removed from V and 0 bases from J, the gap between germline ends came to 13 bases. The CDR3 length is 15 residues. Germline CDR1 is SNHLY and CDR2 is FYNNEI. The CDR3, as DNA: TGTGCCAGCAAGGGGTCCCAACTAGCCAAAAACATTCAGTACTTC. It translates to CASKGSQLAKNIQYF.

The V call is TRBV29-1, the J call TRBJ2-3; 8 nucleotides match TRBD2. The V gene's germline CDR1 is SQVTM and CDR2 ANQGSEA. This CDR3 is built from 16 residues. V shed 3 bases, J shed 0 bases, and the junction held 8 bases outside the gene matches. The DNA for the CDR3 is TGCAGCGTTGAGGACATAGCGGGGCCCAGCACAGATACGCAGTATTTT. Translating gives CSVEDIAGPSTDTQYF.

The chain is built from TRBV6-1 and TRBJ1-5; D call uncertain. V shed 3 bases and J shed 4 bases, with 7 bases lying between them. CDR1 is MNHNS and CDR2 is SASEGT in the germline V gene. The CDR3 totals 13 residues. CDR3 bases: TGTGCCAGCAGTGAGAATGGGAATCAGCCCCAGCATTTT. This translates into CASSENGNQPQHF.

This chain connects TRBV5-1 to TRBJ2-2; 8 bases map to TRBD1. The CDR3 totals 15 residues. V gave up 3 bases and J gave up 4 bases; unmatched junction bases: 5. Germline V CDR1 and CDR2: SGHRS, YFSETQ. The CDR3 region has the DNA TGCGCCAGCAGCTCCGGGACAGGCGTCACCGGGGAGCTGTTTTTT. It yields the protein CASSSGTGVTGELFF.

The chain recombines TRBV20-1 with TRBJ2-2; 12 bases are a match to TRBD1. Losses at the gene ends were 5 bases for V and 4 bases for J; bases not matched to a gene: 11. CDR3 length: 17 amino acids. CDR1 is DFQATT and CDR2 is SNEGSKA in the germline V gene (reference sequence). The CDR3 reads CSAAPGQGAIGTGELFF. CDR3 bases: TGCAGTGCTGCTCCGGGACAGGGGGCGATCGGCACCGGGGAGCTGTTTTTT.

The CDR3 loop is CSARRDRATYEQYF. CDR3 sequence (DNA): TGCAGTGCTAGAAGGGACAGGGCAACCTACGAGCAGTACTTC. The chain links TRBV20-1 to TRBJ2-7; TRBD1 matches at 9 bases. The V and J ends lost 2 bases and 2 bases, in that order; junction bases with no gene match: 4. The CDR3 consists of 14 residues. Per the germline V gene, CDR1 is DFQATT and CDR2 is SNEGSKA (reference sequence).

The V call is TRBV6-5, the J call TRBJ2-5; possibly TRBD1 for D (5 bases). There are 14 residues in the CDR3. CDR1 is MNHEY and CDR2 is SVGAGI in the germline V gene. The V end lost 6 bases, the J end lost 4 bases, and 15 bases lay between the germline ends. CDR3 bases: TGTGCCAGCAGGCCCAGTGGGGCTGGAGAGACCCAGTACTTC. It yields the protein CASRPSGAGETQYF.

The rearrangement uses TRBV6-5 and TRBJ2-7, with D perhaps matching TRBD1 (5 bases). This CDR3 is built from 13 residues. Germline V lookup: CDR1 MNHEY, CDR2 SVGAGI. With 6 bases removed from V and 2 bases from J, the gap between germline ends came to 11 bases. The CDR3 nucleotides are TGTGCCAGCAGCGACAGTGTTACCTACGAGCAGTACTTC. It translates to CASSDSVTYEQYF.

The gene calls are TRBV29-1 and TRBJ1-5, with 7 bases that match TRBD1. The CDR3 runs 13 residues. Losses at the gene ends were 5 bases for V and 7 bases for J; bases not matched to a gene: 8. Germline V gene lookup returns CDR1 SQVTM and CDR2 ANQGSEA. The CDR3 DNA reads as TGCAGCGTTCTCACAGGGGTCCAACAGCCCCAGCATTTT. It encodes CSVLTGVQQPQHF.

V gene TRBV27 combines with J gene TRBJ1-2; 8 positions agree with TRBD1. Germline CDR1 MNHEY, CDR2 SMNVEV (reference sequence). J was trimmed by 7 bases and V by 2 bases; bases with no gene match: 6. CDR3 size: 14 residues. As DNA, the CDR3 is TGTGCCAGCAGTTTAGGGCAGGGGGCGCGTGGCTACACCTTC. Its protein product is CASSLGQGARGYTF.

V and J are TRBV29-1 and TRBJ2-1; 15 bases agree with TRBD2. The V segment lost 6 bases and the J segment 6 bases; nucleotides outside the gene matches: 9. Germline V gives CDR1 SQVTM, CDR2 ANQGSEA. This CDR3 is 16 amino acids long. The CDR3 DNA sequence: TGCAGCGTGGCTCGGACTAGCGGGGGGGCCCGCAATGAGCAGTTCTTC. This gives the protein CSVARTSGGARNEQFF.

The chain is built from TRBV6-6 and TRBJ2-5; perhaps D is TRBD1 or TRBD2 (5 bases each). This CDR3 contains 15 residues. Looked up from germline, CDR1 is MNHNY and CDR2 is SVGAGI (reference sequence). V was shortened by 2 bases and J by 4 bases, with 14 bases between the two germline ends. The CDR3: CASSYARGVAETQYF. CDR3 DNA sequence: TGTGCCAGCAGTTACGCTAGAGGGGTGGCAGAGACCCAGTACTTC.

The J gene is TRBJ2-5, the V gene TRBV9; perhaps TRBD1 as D (7 bases). Germline V gene lookup returns CDR1 SGDLS and CDR2 YYNGEE. The CDR3 is 14 residues long. Trimming stripped 4 bases from V and 8 bases from J, with 18 bases between. The CDR3 is CASSFRSGGSTQYF. In DNA form, the CDR3 reads TGTGCCAGCAGCTTCCGATCAGGGGGGAGTACCCAGTACTTC.

The CDR3 nucleotides read TGTGCCAGCAGCCAAGATGAGATAGCGGGGACCGGGGAGCTGTTTTTT. This translates into CASSQDEIAGTGELFF. The J gene is TRBJ2-2, the V gene TRBV14, with 8 bases fitting TRBD2. The CDR3 loop spans 16 amino acids. The germline V gene encodes CDR1 SGHDN and CDR2 FVKESK. Unmatched junction bases numbered 5, after V lost 0 bases and J lost 5 bases.

This chain links TRBV29-1 with TRBJ1-2; 8 nucleotides align to TRBD1. This CDR3 is built from 14 residues. With 3 bases clipped from V and 4 bases from J, the junction kept 7 bases outside the gene matches. Germline V gene data show CDR1 as SQVTM and CDR2 as ANQGSEA. The CDR3 here is CSVDAGGAGYGYTF. CDR3 nucleotides: TGCAGCGTTGATGCAGGGGGCGCCGGCTATGGCTACACCTTC.

The V call is TRBV24-1, the J call TRBJ2-1; 8 positions agree with TRBD1. Germline CDR1 KGHDR, CDR2 SFDVKD. The ends lost 4 bases at V and 3 bases at J; junction bases unmatched: 7. This CDR3 is 16 amino acids long. The CDR3 DNA follows: TGTGCCACCAGTGAAGTTTCAGGGGGCGGCTACAATGAGCAGTTCTTC. This sequence encodes CATSEVSGGGYNEQFF.

The V gene is TRBV5-6, the J gene TRBJ2-1; D gene unclear. CDR3 length equals 13 residues. V was shortened by 0 bases and J by 7 bases, with 8 bases between the two germline ends. Germline assignment: CDR1 SGHDT and CDR2 YYEEEE. The CDR3 region has the DNA TGTGCCAGCAGCTTGGGTCGGTGGAATGAGCAGTTCTTC. Amino acid sequence: CASSLGRWNEQFF.

This chain connects TRBV28 to TRBJ2-3, with 8 bases lining up with TRBD2. J gave up 4 bases and V 4 bases, and 10 bases lay outside the gene matches. The CDR3 is made up of 16 amino acids. Germline CDR1 MDHEN, CDR2 SYDVKM. CDR3 amino acids: CASSSGGTRGADTQYF. The CDR3 coding sequence is TGTGCCAGCAGTTCCGGGGGGACTAGAGGAGCAGATACGCAGTATTTT.

In nucleotides, the CDR3 is TGTGCCAGCAGCCGATTGAGGGATTCACCCCTCCACTTT. Its translation is CASSRLRDSPLHF. J is TRBJ1-6 and V is TRBV7-2; D gene unclear. The germline V gene encodes CDR1 SGHTA and CDR2 FQGNSA. Trimming left V 5 bases short and J 8 bases short, with 10 bases between. The CDR3 sequence is 13 residues long.

This clonotype has a single count. The CDR3 bases are TGCGCCAGCAGCCAACGGACAGCATACAATGAGCAGTTCTTC. Translated, it gives CASSQRTAYNEQFF. This sequence joins TRBV4-3 and TRBJ2-1; TRBD1 is a possible D gene (6 bases). CDR3 size: 14 residues. V was clipped by 2 bases and J by 4 bases, with 9 bases between them. Germline CDR1 is LGHNA and CDR2 is YSLEER.

The chain couples TRBV9 to TRBJ1-1, with D possibly matching TRBD1 (5 bases). Germline values: CDR1 SGDLS, CDR2 YYNGEE. The CDR3 length is 13 residues. The V end was cut by 0 bases, the J end by 12 bases, with 15 bases between. This chain's CDR3 is CASSVAVWGATFF. Here the CDR3 DNA reads TGTGCCAGCAGCGTAGCCGTGTGGGGCGCGACTTTCTTT.

The J gene is TRBJ1-5, the V gene TRBV3-1; perhaps TRBD1 as D (5 bases). The CDR3 has 14 residues. V lost 1 base, J lost 6 bases, and 10 bases lay in between. CDR1 is LGHDT, CDR2 YNNKEL, per germline (reference sequence). CDR3 bases: TGTGCCAGCAGCCAAGCGGGGGACGGTCAGCCCCAGCATTTT. Protein: CASSQAGDGQPQHF.

In this sample, this clonotype turned up once. The rearrangement joins TRBV9 to TRBJ1-1; possibly TRBD1 for D (5 bases). Looked up from germline, CDR1 is SGDLS and CDR2 is YYNGEE. The CDR3 sequence is 14 residues long. Trimming cost V 4 bases and J 3 bases, with 13 bases left between them. The CDR3 DNA is TGTGCCAGCAGCCCCTCCGGGGCCGACACTGAAGCTTTCTTT. It specifies CASSPSGADTEAFF.

This chain connects TRBV15 to TRBJ1-5; D is unresolved. The V gene lost 1 base and the J gene lost 3 bases, with 7 bases spanning the gap. The CDR3 loop spans 14 amino acids. The V gene's germline CDR1 is LNHNV and CDR2 YYDKDF (reference sequence). CDR3: CATSRGDINQPQHF. CDR3 in DNA: TGTGCCACCAGCAGAGGCGACATCAATCAGCCCCAGCATTTT.

The CDR3 DNA reads TGTGCCAGCAGCCCTATGAATGTGAGAGGAGGCTACACCTTC. The encoded protein is CASSPMNVRGGYTF. The chain recombines TRBV3-1 with TRBJ1-2; no clear D. The germline V gene has CDR1 LGHDT and CDR2 YNNKEL (reference sequence). This CDR3 is built from 14 residues. Trimming took off 4 bases at V and 8 bases at J, with 17 bases between the two ends.

The chain recombines TRBV4-1 with TRBJ2-7, with TRBD1 identical over 9 bases. This CDR3 is built from 16 residues. V was clipped by 1 base and J by 1 base; unmatched bases: 5. Looked up from germline, CDR1 is MGHRA and CDR2 is YSYEKL. The DNA for the CDR3 is TGCGCCAGCAGCCAAGGAACAGGGGGCCGGTCCTACGAGCAGTACTTC. As protein: CASSQGTGGRSYEQYF.

The CDR3 bases are TGTGCCAGCAGCTTTCAGGGGGCTGGAAACATTCAGTACTTC. It yields the protein CASSFQGAGNIQYF. The gene calls are TRBV5-4 and TRBJ2-4; the match to TRBD1 covers 8 bases. The CDR3 is 14 residues long. V trimming: 2 bases; J trimming: 6 bases; junction bases outside the gene matches: 4. CDR1 is SGHNT, CDR2 YYREEE, per germline (reference sequence).